This T cell receptor beta chain derives from a study of T-cell reconstitution after alpha-beta-depleted transplantation in children. Trimming cost V 4 bases and J 0 bases, with 11 bases left between them. CDR3 length: 15 residues. Per germline, CDR1 SGHRS and CDR2 YFSETQ. This clonotype was observed a handful of times. This sample's TCRbeta library carried unique molecular identifier barcodes. MiXCR, run by TCRdb on the PCR reads, gives a single entry per CDR3 protein. The sample contains hundreds of thousands of distinct CDR3 sequences, around a sixth of which appear only once. V is TRBV5-1 and J is TRBJ2-1; either TRBD1 or TRBD2 may supply D (5 bases each). The origin of this receptor is a human donor who donated a stem cell graft to a child with acute myeloid leukemia. The material sequenced was PBMCs from the stem cell graft donor, taken from the stem cell graft. Written as DNA, the CDR3 is TGCGCCAGCAGCGGGGACGTGAGCTCCTACAATGAGCAGTTCTTC. The encoded protein is CASSGDVSSYNEQFF. The full variable domain, in which reference TRBV5-1 and TRBJ2-1 provide the parts outside the CDR3, is KAGVTQTPRYLIKTRGQQVTLSCSPISGHRSVSWYQQTPGQGLQFLFEYFSETQRNKGNFPGRFSGRQFSNSRSEMNVSTLELGDSALYLCASSGDVSSYNEQFFGPGTRLTVL.